The 18 T cell receptor beta chains listed next were all sequenced from one sample in a study of blood T cell repertoires in COVID-19. Only in-frame clones appear in the TCRdb table, and some are missing; sequencing was by immunoSEQ multiplex PCR. This sample yields approximately 400,000 clones, of which roughly 77% are seen a single time; about 1.2% belongs to the top ten. The sequenced sample consisted of peripheral blood. All receptors come from a human donor with acute or convalescent COVID-19. The donor label of this sample is uncertain.

The chain has TRBV2 and TRBJ2-7; TRBD1 might be the D (6 bases). Trimming left V 4 bases short and J 2 bases short, with 12 bases between. In germline, CDR1 is SNHLY, CDR2 FYNNEI. This CDR3 spans 14 amino acids. The CDR3 sequence: CASSADRQAYEQYF. CDR3 coding DNA: TGTGCCAGCAGTGCGGACAGACAGGCCTACGAGCAGTACTTC. The whole variable domain, filled in from reference TRBV2 and TRBJ2-7, reads EPEVTQTPSHQVTQMGQEVILRCVPISNHLYFYWYRQILGQKVEFLVSFYNNEISEKSEIFDDQFSVERPDGSNFTLKIRSTKLEDSAMYFCASSADRQAYEQYFGPGTRLTVT.

This clone showed up just once. The rearrangement links TRBV28 to TRBJ2-7; the D gene is possibly TRBD2 (6 bases). CDR1 is MDHEN, CDR2 SYDVKM, per germline. This CDR3 spans 13 amino acids. The germline V and J ends were trimmed by 6 bases and 0 bases, with 9 bases remaining between them. The DNA for the CDR3 is TGTGCCAGCAGCCGCGGGGCCTCCTACGAGCAGTACTTC. It codes for CASSRGASYEQYF.

V usage is TRBV7-6 and J usage is TRBJ1-1, with D possibly matching TRBD1 (6 bases). Deletions cut 4 bases from V and 0 bases from J, with 6 bases between. The germline gives CDR1 SGHVS, CDR2 FNYEAQ. The CDR3 contains 13 residues. In DNA, the CDR3 is TGTGCCAGCAGCTGGACAGTGAACACTGAAGCTTTCTTT. It translates to CASSWTVNTEAFF. Complete variable domain (other parts from reference TRBV7-6 and TRBJ1-1): GAGVSQSPRYKVTKRGQDVALRCDPISGHVSLYWYRQALGQGPEFLTYFNYEAQQDKSGLPNDRFSAERPEGSISTLTIQRTEQRDSAMYRCASSWTVNTEAFFGQGTRLTVV.

V gene TRBV6-5 combines with J gene TRBJ2-7, with D possibly matching TRBD2 (5 bases). The length of the CDR3 is 16 residues. Germline-derived CDR1 and CDR2 are MNHEY and SVGAGI. Trimming pared 0 bases from V and 3 bases from J, leaving 15 bases between. This CDR3 reads CASSYSIPAAHYEQYF. The CDR3 nucleotides are TGTGCCAGCAGTTACTCGATTCCAGCGGCCCACTACGAGCAGTACTTC.

The V and J genes are TRBV14 and TRBJ2-5, with no clear D. The V and J ends lost 2 bases and 4 bases respectively, with 11 bases between them. The germline gives CDR1 SGHDN, CDR2 FVKESK. This CDR3 has 14 amino acids. CDR3 loop: CASSQSLVRETQYF. The CDR3 nucleotides are TGTGCCAGCAGCCAATCATTAGTACGAGAGACCCAGTACTTC.

V is TRBV19 and J is TRBJ2-3; TRBD2 agrees at 9 bases. CDR3 length equals 15 residues. Losses at the gene ends were 3 bases for V and 4 bases for J; bases not matched to a gene: 5. Germline-derived CDR1 and CDR2 are LNHDA and SQIVND (reference sequence). CDR3 DNA: TGTGCCAGTAGTATTCGCGGGGGGGGGCCAGATACGCAGTATTTT. Amino acid sequence: CASSIRGGGPDTQYF.

CDR3 in DNA: TGTGCCAGCAGCTTAGACAGGATGTACGAGCAGTACTTC. It codes for CASSLDRMYEQYF. The rearrangement links TRBV5-6 to TRBJ2-7; D might be TRBD1 (6 bases). V dropped 2 bases and J dropped 4 bases, with 10 bases sitting between them. Germline CDR1 and CDR2: SGHDT and YYEEEE. This CDR3 is 13 amino acids long.

The CDR3 coding sequence is TGTGCCAGCAGCTTCCAGGGTAACTATGGCTACACCTTC. This codes for CASSFQGNYGYTF. V and J are TRBV7-9 and TRBJ1-2; D is possibly TRBD1 (5 bases). Germline V CDR1 and CDR2: SEHNR, FQNEAQ (reference sequence). Trimming cost V 3 bases and J 1 base, with 6 bases left between them. This CDR3 has 13 amino acids. The full variable domain, rest sourced from reference TRBV7-9 and TRBJ1-2, is DTGVSQNPRHKITKRGQNVTFRCDPISEHNRLYWYRQTLGQGPEFLTYFQNEAQLEKSRLLSDRFSAERPKGSFSTLEIQRTEQGDSAMYLCASSFQGNYGYTFGSGTRLTVV.

This clone was observed a few times. The V gene is TRBV11-2, the J gene TRBJ1-6, with a tentative D call TRBD1 (5 bases). The CDR3 length is 17 residues. V dropped 5 bases and J dropped 2 bases, with 16 bases sitting between them. Germline CDR1 is SGHAT and CDR2 is FQNNGV. CDR3 loop: CASSQRGGWTYNSPLHF. In DNA form, the CDR3 reads TGTGCCAGCAGCCAGCGCGGGGGGTGGACCTATAATTCACCCCTCCACTTT.

The V and J genes are TRBV2 and TRBJ2-7; 7 bases are a match to TRBD1. Trimming removed 2 bases from V and 9 bases from J; junction bases left unmatched: 4. Per germline, CDR1 SNHLY and CDR2 FYNNEI. The CDR3 spans 12 residues. The CDR3 DNA reads as TGTGCCAGCAGTGAAACTAGACAGGGGCAGTACTTC. Protein: CASSETRQGQYF.

V and J are TRBV6-2 or TRBV6-3 and TRBJ1-4; maybe TRBD1 (6 bases). Germline V gene data show CDR1 as MNHEY and CDR2 as SVGEGT. V was cut by 2 bases and J by 8 bases, with 12 bases left in between. The CDR3 sequence is 14 residues long. The CDR3 loop is CASSYSGGREKLFF. The CDR3 DNA follows: TGTGCCAGCAGTTACAGCGGGGGCCGGGAAAAACTGTTTTTT.

This rearrangement joins TRBV5-1 to TRBJ1-3; D is undetermined. Germline lookup yields CDR1 SGHRS and CDR2 YFSETQ. Trimming stripped 7 bases from V and 0 bases from J, with 11 bases between. This CDR3 spans 14 amino acids. The CDR3 here is CASSPRDSGNTIYF. CDR3 sequence (DNA): TGCGCCAGCTCCCCCCGGGACTCTGGAAACACCATATATTTT.

The V and J genes are TRBV6-5 and TRBJ1-1, with D possibly being TRBD1 (5 bases). CDR1 MNHEY and CDR2 SVGAGI come from the germline V gene. Trimming shortened V by 2 bases and J by 11 bases, and 12 bases separated the two germline ends. This CDR3 contains 12 residues. This CDR3 is CASSYVGGYAFF. CDR3 sequence (DNA): TGTGCCAGCAGTTACGTCGGGGGTTACGCTTTCTTT.

The table lists this clone with a count of one. V and J are TRBV9 and TRBJ2-5; 12 positions agree with TRBD2. There are 15 residues in the CDR3. V was clipped by 2 bases and J by 4 bases; unmatched bases: 3. Germline CDR1 reads SGDLS; CDR2 reads YYNGEE. CDR3 nucleotides: TGTGCCAGCAGCGTCGGGGGACTAGCGGGAGAGACCCAGTACTTC. This codes for CASSVGGLAGETQYF. The full variable domain, with the rest looked up from reference TRBV9 and TRBJ2-5, is DSGVTQTPKHLITATGQRVTLRCSPRSGDLSVYWYQQSLDQGLQFLIQYYNGEERAKGNILERFSAQQFPDLHSELNLSSLELGDSALYFCASSVGGLAGETQYFGPGTRLLVL.

This chain uses TRBV5-1 with TRBJ2-3; 13 bases fit TRBD2. The J segment lost 4 bases and the V segment lost 4 bases, leaving 3 bases of the junction unmatched. Germline V gene data show CDR1 as SGHRS and CDR2 as YFSETQ. This CDR3 is built from 15 residues. The DNA of the CDR3 is TGCGCCAGCAGCGTAACTAGCGGGGGGGCAGATACGCAGTATTTT. This encodes CASSVTSGGADTQYF.

The chain has TRBV28 and TRBJ1-1, with 8 positions matching TRBD1. Germline values: CDR1 MDHEN, CDR2 SYDVKM. This CDR3 contains 14 residues. After removal of 6 bases from V and 6 bases from J, the junction contained 9 bases not matched to a gene. Here the CDR3 reads CASSETGGKAEAFF. CDR3 nucleotides: TGTGCCAGCAGCGAAACAGGGGGGAAGGCTGAAGCTTTCTTT.

The rearrangement links TRBV3-1 (or the pseudogene TRBV3-2) to TRBJ1-1; 11 positions agree with TRBD1. The junction had 4 bases not matched to a gene; V was cut back by 4 bases and J by 6 bases. There are 14 residues in the CDR3. CDR1 and CDR2 (germline): LGHDT, YNNKEL (reference sequence). The CDR3 bases are TGTGCCAGCAGCCCCCGGACAGGGGGCTCTGAAGCTTTCTTT. Amino acid sequence: CASSPRTGGSEAFF.

The V and J genes are TRBV7-2 and TRBJ2-1; 12 bases line up with TRBD2. This CDR3 comprises 15 residues. CDR1 is SGHTA and CDR2 is FQGNSA in the germline V gene. Trimming removed 2 bases from V and 7 bases from J; junction bases left unmatched: 3. CDR3 region: CASSLTSGRSNEQFF. CDR3 nucleotides: TGTGCCAGCAGCTTAACTAGCGGGAGGAGTAATGAGCAGTTCTTC.